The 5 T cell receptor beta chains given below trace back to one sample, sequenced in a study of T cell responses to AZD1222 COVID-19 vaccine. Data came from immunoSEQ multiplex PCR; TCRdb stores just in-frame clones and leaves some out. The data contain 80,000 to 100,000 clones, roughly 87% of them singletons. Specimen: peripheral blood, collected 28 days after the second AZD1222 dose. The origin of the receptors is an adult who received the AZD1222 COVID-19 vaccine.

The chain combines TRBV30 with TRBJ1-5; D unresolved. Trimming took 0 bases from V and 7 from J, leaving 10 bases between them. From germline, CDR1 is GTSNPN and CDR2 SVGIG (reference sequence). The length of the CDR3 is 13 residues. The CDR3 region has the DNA TGTGCCTGGAGTGTACTACGGAGCCAGCCCCAGCATTTT. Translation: CAWSVLRSQPQHF.

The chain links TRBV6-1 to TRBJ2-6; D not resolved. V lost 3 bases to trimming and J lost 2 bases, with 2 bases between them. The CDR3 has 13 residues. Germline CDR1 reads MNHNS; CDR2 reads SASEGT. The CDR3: CASSETGANVLTF. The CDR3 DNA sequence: TGTGCCAGCAGTGAGACTGGGGCCAACGTCCTGACTTTC.

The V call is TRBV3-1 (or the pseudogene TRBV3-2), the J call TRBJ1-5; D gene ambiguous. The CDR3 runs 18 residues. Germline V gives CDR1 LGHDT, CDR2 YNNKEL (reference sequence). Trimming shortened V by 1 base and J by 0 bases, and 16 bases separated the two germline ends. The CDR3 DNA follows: TGTGCCAGCAGCCAAGGAAAGAGGTGGACGCATAGCAATCAGCCCCAGCATTTT. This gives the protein CASSQGKRWTHSNQPQHF.

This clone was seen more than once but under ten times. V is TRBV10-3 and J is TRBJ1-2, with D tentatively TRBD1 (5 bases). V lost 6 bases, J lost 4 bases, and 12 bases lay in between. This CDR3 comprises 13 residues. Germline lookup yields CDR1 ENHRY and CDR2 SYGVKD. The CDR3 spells CAISMGPSYGYTF. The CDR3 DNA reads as TGTGCCATCAGCATGGGGCCCTCCTATGGCTACACCTTC.

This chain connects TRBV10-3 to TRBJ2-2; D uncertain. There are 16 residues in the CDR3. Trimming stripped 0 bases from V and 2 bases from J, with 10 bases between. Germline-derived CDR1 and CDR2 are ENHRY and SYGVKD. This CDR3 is CAISESKAVNTGELFF. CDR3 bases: TGTGCCATCAGTGAGTCGAAGGCAGTAAACACCGGGGAGCTGTTTTTT.